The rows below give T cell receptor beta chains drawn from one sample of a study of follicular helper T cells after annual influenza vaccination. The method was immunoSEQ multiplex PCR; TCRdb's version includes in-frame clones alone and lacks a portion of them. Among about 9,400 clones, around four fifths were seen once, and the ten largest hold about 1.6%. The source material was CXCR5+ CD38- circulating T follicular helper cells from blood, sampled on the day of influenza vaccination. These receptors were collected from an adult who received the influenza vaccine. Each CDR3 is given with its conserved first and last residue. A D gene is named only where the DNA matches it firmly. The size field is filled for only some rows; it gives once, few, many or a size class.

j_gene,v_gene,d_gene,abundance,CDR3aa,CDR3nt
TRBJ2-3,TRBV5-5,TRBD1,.,CASSRTGGNADTQYF,TGTGCCAGCAGTCGAACAGGGGGCAACGCAGATACGCAGTATTTT
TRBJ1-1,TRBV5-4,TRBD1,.,CASKINTGTGYTEAFF,TGTGCCAGCAAGATCAATACCGGGACAGGCTACACTGAAGCTTTCTTT
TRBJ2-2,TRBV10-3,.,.,CAISESARPGKTNTGELFF,TGTGCCATCAGTGAGTCGGCCCGTCCGGGCAAAACAAACACCGGGGAGCTGTTTTTT
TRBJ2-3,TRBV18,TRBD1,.,CASSPRDGLTTGGGPDTQYF,TGTGCCAGCTCACCTCGCGATGGGTTAACTACAGGGGGCGGTCCAGATACGCAGTATTTT
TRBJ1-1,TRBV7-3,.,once,CASSDLGLNTEAFF,TGTGCCAGCAGCGACTTGGGATTAAACACTGAAGCTTTCTTT
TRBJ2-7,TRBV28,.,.,CASSFSRVQYF,TGTGCCAGCAGTTTTTCCAGGGTGCAGTACTTC
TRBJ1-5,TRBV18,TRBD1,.,CASSYDRGNQPQHF,TGTGCCAGCTCATACGACAGGGGCAATCAGCCCCAGCATTTT
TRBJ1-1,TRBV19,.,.,CASRKGPTSSEAFF,TGTGCCAGTAGGAAGGGTCCTACCAGTTCTGAAGCTTTCTTT
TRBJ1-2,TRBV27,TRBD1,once,CASSSYGQASRNYGYTF,TGTGCCAGCAGTTCATATGGACAGGCGTCCCGAAACTATGGCTACACCTTC
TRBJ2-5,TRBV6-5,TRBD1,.,CASRRTGKETQYF,TGTGCCAGCAGGCGGACAGGGAAAGAGACCCAGTACTTC
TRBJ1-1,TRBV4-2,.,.,CASSQGRAAEAFF,TGTGCCAGCAGCCAAGGAAGGGCGGCTGAAGCTTTCTTT
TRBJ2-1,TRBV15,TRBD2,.,CATSRDGGIAGREQFF,TGTGCCACCAGCAGAGATGGGGGAATAGCGGGGCGTGAGCAGTTCTTC
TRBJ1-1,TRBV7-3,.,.,CASSLGQHTEAFF,TGTGCCAGCAGCTTAGGACAGCACACTGAAGCTTTCTTT
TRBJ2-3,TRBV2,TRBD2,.,CASHVLAGADTQYF,TGTGCCAGCCACGTCCTTGCGGGAGCAGATACGCAGTATTTT
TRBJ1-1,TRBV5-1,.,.,CASSLAGGAATEAFF,TGCGCCAGCAGCTTGGCGGGGGGCGCAGCCACTGAAGCTTTCTTT
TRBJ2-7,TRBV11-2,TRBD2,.,CASSLGLSGALYEQYF,TGTGCCAGCAGCTTGGGACTTAGCGGGGCCCTGTACGAGCAGTACTTC
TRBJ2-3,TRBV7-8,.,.,CASSFRDTQYF,TGTGCCAGCAGCTTTAGGGATACGCAGTATTTT
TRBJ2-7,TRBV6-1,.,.,CASGRLLDSDYAQYF,TGTGCCAGCGGGAGGCTTCTGGACAGCGACTACGCGCAGTACTTC
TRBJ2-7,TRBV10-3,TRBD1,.,CAISPGQGAAEQYF,TGTGCCATCAGCCCAGGACAGGGGGCGGCCGAGCAGTACTTC
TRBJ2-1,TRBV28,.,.,CASSSPGSRREQFF,TGTGCCAGCAGTTCCCCAGGGTCGCGGCGTGAGCAGTTCTTC
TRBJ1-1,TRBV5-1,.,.,CASKGGRNTEAFF,TGCGCCAGCAAAGGCGGACGGAACACTGAAGCTTTCTTT
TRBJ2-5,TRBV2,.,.,CASSKSSRGTQYF,TGTGCCAGCAGTAAGTCCAGCAGGGGGACCCAGTACTTC
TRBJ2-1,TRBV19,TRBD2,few,CASSTRLAGSSNEQFF,TGTGCCAGTAGTACACGACTAGCGGGATCGTCCAATGAGCAGTTCTTC
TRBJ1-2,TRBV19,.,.,CASSIDSSYYGYTF,TGTGCCAGTAGTATCGACAGTAGTTACTATGGCTACACCTTC
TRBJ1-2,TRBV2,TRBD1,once,CASSESRDRGSGYTF,TGTGCCAGCAGTGAATCCCGGGACAGGGGAAGTGGCTACACCTTC
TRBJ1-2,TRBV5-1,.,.,CASSPGVGSPNNTF,TGCGCCAGCAGCCCGGGTGTGGGATCCCCGAATAACACCTTC
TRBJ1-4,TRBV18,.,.,CASSPGAITTNEKLFF,TGTGCCAGCTCACCAGGGGCGATAACAACTAATGAAAAACTGTTTTTT
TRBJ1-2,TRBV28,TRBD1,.,CASSPPSGTGRYGYTF,TGTGCCAGCAGTCCGCCCTCCGGGACAGGACGCTATGGCTACACCTTC
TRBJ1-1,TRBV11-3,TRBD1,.,CASSSGTGQSNTEAFF,TGTGCCAGCAGCTCAGGGACAGGACAGTCCAACACTGAAGCTTTCTTT
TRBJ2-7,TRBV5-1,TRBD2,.,CASSSGGGDYEQYF,TGCGCCAGCAGCTCCGGGGGGGGAGATTACGAGCAGTACTTC
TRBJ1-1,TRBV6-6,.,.,CASSYPGGEAEAFF,TGTGCCAGCAGTTACCCGGGGGGGGAGGCTGAAGCTTTCTTT
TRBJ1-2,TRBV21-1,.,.,CASSKALRGRDYGYTF,TGTGCCAGCAGCAAAGCGCTCCGGGGGCGAGACTATGGCTACACCTTC
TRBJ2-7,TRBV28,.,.,CASSSRLWEQYF,TGTGCCAGCAGTTCCCGACTCTGGGAGCAGTACTTC
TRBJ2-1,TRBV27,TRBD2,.,CASSPGTSGDNEQFF,TGTGCCAGCAGTCCCGGGACTAGCGGAGACAATGAGCAGTTCTTC
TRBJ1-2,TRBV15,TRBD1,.,CATSRAQGTGGYTF,TGTGCCACCAGCAGAGCACAGGGGACGGGAGGCTACACCTTC
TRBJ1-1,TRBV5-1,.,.,CASSFGGGGTEAFF,TGCGCCAGCAGCTTTGGTGGGGGTGGCACTGAAGCTTTCTTT
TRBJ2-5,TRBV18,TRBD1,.,CASSPTGTGVETQYF,TGTGCCAGCTCACCTACCGGGACAGGGGTGGAGACCCAGTACTTC
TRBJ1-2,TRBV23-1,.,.,CASSPRRQYSEGGNYGYTF,TGCGCCAGCAGTCCACGCCGACAGTACTCTGAGGGAGGTAACTATGGCTACACCTTC
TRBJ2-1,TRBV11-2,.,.,CASSPDYLTGEQFF,TGTGCCAGCAGCCCGGACTACTTAACAGGTGAGCAGTTCTTC
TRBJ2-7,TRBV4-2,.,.,CASSQDRLAYEQYF,TGTGCCAGCAGCCAAGATCGGCTCGCCTACGAGCAGTACTTC
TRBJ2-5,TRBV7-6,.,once,CASSSLRTQYF,TGTGCCAGCAGCTCTCTCAGAACCCAGTACTTC
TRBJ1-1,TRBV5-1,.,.,CASSLVARGRNTEAFF,TGCGCCAGCAGCTTGGTGGCTCGGGGCCGGAACACTGAAGCTTTCTTT
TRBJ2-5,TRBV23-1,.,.,CASSRTVRGRQETQYF,TGCGCCAGCAGTCGCACGGTACGGGGGAGGCAAGAGACCCAGTACTTC
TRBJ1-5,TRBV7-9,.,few,CASSLTGITNQPQHF,TGTGCCAGCAGCTTAACCGGGATAACGAATCAGCCCCAGCATTTT
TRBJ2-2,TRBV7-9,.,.,CASSPSAPLHTGELFF,TGTGCCAGCAGTCCAAGTGCCCCATTGCACACCGGGGAGCTGTTTTTT
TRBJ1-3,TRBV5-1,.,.,CASTTGPSPSSGNTIYF,TGCGCCAGCACTACTGGACCCTCGCCGAGCTCTGGAAACACCATATATTTT
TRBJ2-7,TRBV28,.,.,CASSLWVRGSYEQYF,TGTGCCAGCAGTTTATGGGTCAGGGGATCCTACGAGCAGTACTTC
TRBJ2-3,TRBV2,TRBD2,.,CASSEGLAGVDTQYF,TGTGCCAGCTCGGAAGGACTAGCGGGAGTAGATACGCAGTATTTT
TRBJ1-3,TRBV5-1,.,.,CASSLDPSGSGNTIYF,TGCGCCAGCAGCTTGGATCCGTCCGGCTCTGGAAACACCATATATTTT
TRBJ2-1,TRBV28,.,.,CASSLMGVIGNEQFF,TGTGCCAGCAGTTTGATGGGCGTAATAGGCAATGAGCAGTTCTTC
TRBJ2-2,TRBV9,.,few,CASSGAGRGELFF,TGTGCCAGCAGCGGGGCAGGACGGGGGGAGCTGTTTTTT
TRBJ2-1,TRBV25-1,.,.,CASSNRARSYNEQFF,TGTGCCAGCAGTAACAGGGCGAGATCATACAATGAGCAGTTCTTC
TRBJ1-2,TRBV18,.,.,CASSPGPGDGYTF,TGTGCCAGCTCCCCTGGACCTGGTGATGGCTACACCTTC
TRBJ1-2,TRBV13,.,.,CASSQSRKSYGYTF,TGTGCCAGCAGCCAAAGTAGAAAATCATATGGCTACACCTTC